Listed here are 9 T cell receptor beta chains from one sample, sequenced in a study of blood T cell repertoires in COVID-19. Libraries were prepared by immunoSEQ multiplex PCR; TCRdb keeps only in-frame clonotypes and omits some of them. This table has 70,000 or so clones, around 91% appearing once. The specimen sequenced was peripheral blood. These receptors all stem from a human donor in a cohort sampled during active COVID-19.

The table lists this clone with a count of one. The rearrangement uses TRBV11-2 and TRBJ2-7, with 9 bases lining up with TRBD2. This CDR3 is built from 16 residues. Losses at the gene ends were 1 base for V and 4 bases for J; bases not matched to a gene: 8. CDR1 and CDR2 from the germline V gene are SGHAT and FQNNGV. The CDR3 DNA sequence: TGTGCCAGCAGCTTAGTGGGGCGGGGGGGCCGATACGAGCAGTACTTC. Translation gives CASSLVGRGGRYEQYF.

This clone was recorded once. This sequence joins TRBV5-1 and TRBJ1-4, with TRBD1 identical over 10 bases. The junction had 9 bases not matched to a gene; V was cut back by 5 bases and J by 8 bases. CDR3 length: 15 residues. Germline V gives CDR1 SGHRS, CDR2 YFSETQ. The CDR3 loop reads CASRPKDRGMEKLFF. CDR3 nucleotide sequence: TGCGCCAGCAGACCTAAGGACAGGGGGATGGAAAAACTGTTTTTT.

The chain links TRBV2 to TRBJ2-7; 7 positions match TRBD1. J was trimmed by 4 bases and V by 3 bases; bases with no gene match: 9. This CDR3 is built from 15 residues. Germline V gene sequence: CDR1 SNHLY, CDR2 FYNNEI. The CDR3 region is CASSDEQGNGYEQYF. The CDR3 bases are TGTGCCAGCAGTGATGAACAGGGGAATGGATACGAGCAGTACTTC.

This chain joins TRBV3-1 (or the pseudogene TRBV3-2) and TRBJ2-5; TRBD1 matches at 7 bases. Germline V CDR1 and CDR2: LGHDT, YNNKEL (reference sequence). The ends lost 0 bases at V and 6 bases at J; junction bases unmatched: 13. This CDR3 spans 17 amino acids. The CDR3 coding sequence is TGTGCCAGCAGCCAAGATCAGCGCCGACAGGGTAGACAGACCCAGTACTTC. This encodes CASSQDQRRQGRQTQYF.

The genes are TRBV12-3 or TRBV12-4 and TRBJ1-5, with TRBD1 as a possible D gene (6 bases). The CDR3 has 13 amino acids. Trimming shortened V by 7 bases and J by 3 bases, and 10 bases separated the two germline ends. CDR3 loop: CASNTGFNQPQHF. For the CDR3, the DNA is TGTGCCAGCAATACAGGGTTCAATCAGCCCCAGCATTTT.

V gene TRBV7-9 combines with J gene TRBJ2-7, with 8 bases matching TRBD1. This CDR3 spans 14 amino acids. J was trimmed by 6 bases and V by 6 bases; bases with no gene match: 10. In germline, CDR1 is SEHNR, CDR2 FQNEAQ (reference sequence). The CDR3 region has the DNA TGTGCCAGCAGTTACGGACAGGGTTTGGGCGAGCAGTACTTC. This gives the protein CASSYGQGLGEQYF.

The CDR3 loop reads CASAVRGRGTDTQYF. The CDR3 coding sequence is TGTGCCAGCGCCGTCCGCGGCAGGGGCACAGATACGCAGTATTTT. The gene calls are TRBV27 and TRBJ2-3; weak D call: TRBD1 (5 bases). The CDR3 has 15 residues. Trimming removed 8 bases from V and 1 base from J, with 16 bases in between. Germline values: CDR1 MNHEY, CDR2 SMNVEV (reference sequence).

CDR3 residues: CASRGQNSGNTIYF. The CDR3 DNA sequence: TGTGCCAGCAGGGGACAAAACTCTGGAAACACCATATATTTT. The chain carries TRBV6-5 and TRBJ1-3; a possible D gene is TRBD1 (6 bases). CDR1 MNHEY and CDR2 SVGAGI come from the germline V gene. CDR3 size: 14 residues. With 6 bases removed from V and 0 bases from J, the gap between germline ends came to 9 bases.

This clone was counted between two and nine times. The CDR3 DNA is TGTGCCAGCAGCGAGGGGACAGTAAACCACGAGCAGTACTTC. As protein: CASSEGTVNHEQYF. This chain uses TRBV5-4 with TRBJ2-7, with 7 bases aligning to TRBD1. CDR1 and CDR2 (germline): SGHNT, YYREEE (reference sequence). The CDR3 is 14 residues long. The trim removed 4 bases at V and 5 bases at J, leaving 9 bases unmatched. Together with reference TRBV5-4 and TRBJ2-7, the CDR3 gives the full variable domain: ETGVTQSPTHLIKTRGQQVTLRCSSQSGHNTVSWYQQALGQGPQFIFQYYREEENGRGNFPPRFSGLQFPNYSSELNVNALELDDSALYLCASSEGTVNHEQYFGPGTRLTVT.